This entry lists 5 T cell receptor beta chains sequenced from one sample in a study of Graves' ophthalmopathy and Graves' hyperthyroidism. RNA transcripts provided the template for amplifying TCR beta CDR3 regions. HTBI-primed first-round RT-PCR preceded second-round multiplex PCR. Using its own MiXCR run on the multiplex PCR reads, TCRdb lists one record per CDR3 protein. The sample holds around 670,000 distinct CDR3 sequences, roughly two fifths seen once. The sample was peripheral blood. The receptors originated from an adult man with Graves' ophthalmopathy.

This chain uses TRBV20-1 with TRBJ2-7; 8 positions match TRBD1. The CDR3 runs 12 residues. J gave up 4 bases and V 6 bases, and 5 bases lay outside the gene matches. Germline-derived CDR1 and CDR2 are DFQATT and SNEGSKA (reference sequence). The CDR3 sequence: CSAYRQGYEQYF. The DNA of the CDR3 is TGCAGTGCATATAGACAGGGGTACGAGCAGTACTTC.

The V call is TRBV29-1, the J call TRBJ1-1, with 8 nucleotides matching TRBD1. Losses at the gene ends were 6 bases for V and 11 bases for J; bases not matched to a gene: 8. CDR1 SQVTM and CDR2 ANQGSEA come from the germline V gene. The CDR3 totals 11 residues. Here the CDR3 reads CSVAGGPWAFF. The CDR3 coding sequence is TGCAGCGTAGCAGGGGGCCCTTGGGCTTTCTTT. Supplemented by reference TRBV29-1 and TRBJ1-1, the full variable domain reads SAVISQKPSRDICQRGTSLTIQCQVDSQVTMMFWYRQQPGQSLTLIATANQGSEATYESGFVIDKFPISRPNLTFSTLTVSNMSPEDSSIYLCSVAGGPWAFFGQGTRLTVV.

The chain joins TRBV7-9 to TRBJ2-5; 12 bases are a match to TRBD2. The DNA matches TRBJ2-1 better at its end, which makes the J call doubtful. The V gene's germline CDR1 is SEHNR and CDR2 FQNEAQ (reference sequence). The CDR3 is made up of 14 amino acids. CDR3 protein: CASSSSGRDDEQFF. Written as DNA, the CDR3 is TGTGCCAGCAGCTCTAGCGGGAGGGACGATGAGCAGTTCTTC.

Remarks on this clonotype: A much larger clone differs by one base, so this may be a read error. This rearrangement joins TRBV19 to TRBJ1-6, with TRBD1 matching over 7 bases. Unmatched junction bases numbered 6, after V lost 3 bases and J lost 10 bases. This CDR3 comprises 14 residues. CDR1 and CDR2 (germline): LNHDA, SQIVND (reference sequence). The chain's CDR3 is CASSMTGNDSPLHF. In DNA form, the CDR3 reads TGTGCCAGTAGTATGACAGGGAACGACTCACCCCTCCACTTT.

This rearrangement joins TRBV29-1 to TRBJ2-2, with TRBD2 matching over 7 bases. The CDR3 is made up of 14 amino acids. The V gene's germline CDR1 is SQVTM and CDR2 ANQGSEA. CDR3 nucleotides: TGCAGTTTTCCAGCGGGACTTTTCACCGGGGAGCTGTTTTTT. This gives the protein CSFPAGLFTGELFF.